This TCR beta chain was captured by sequencing in a study of blood T cell repertoires in COVID-19. Looking at the study overall: Whether acute or convalescent, the COVID-19 samples came from the United States, Italy and Spain. T cells, B-cell-depleted T cells, or PBMCs provided the cDNA or gDNA that served as material.

TCRdb's copy holds only in-frame clones and misses some; the assay was immunoSEQ multiplex PCR. The sample contains around 80,000 clones, 65% to 80% of which appear only once. This receptor was obtained from a woman over 75 with active or convalescent COVID-19. What was sequenced was peripheral blood.

CDR3 coding DNA: TGTGCCAGCAGCGCAGTGACAGGGTTGGCCACTAGTGAGCAGTTCTTC. As protein: CASSAVTGLATSEQFF. The rearrangement joins TRBV9 to TRBJ2-1, with 7 bases aligning to TRBD1. With 3 bases clipped from V and 9 bases from J, the junction kept 15 bases outside the gene matches. Germline-derived CDR1 and CDR2 are SGDLS and YYNGEE. The CDR3 covers 16 residues.